The clone carrying this T cell receptor beta chain occurred a few times. Its specificity is not known. General study results and limits: Tumor-infiltrating Treg TCR alpha and beta sequences overlapped most with tumor naive CD4+ T cells, then blood naive. The larger-cohort validation was restricted to a single TCR beta V-J rearrangement rather than whole repertoires.

The germline CDR1 and CDR2 sequences are SNHLY and FYNNEI. This CDR3 spans 15 amino acids. Trimming removed 1 base at V and 1 base at J, with 8 bases between. Semi-nested PCR with Nested Universal Primer A followed constant-region reverse priming of full-length variable regions. TCRdb fed the 5' RACE reads into MiXCR, producing one record per CDR3 protein. The table lists 35,000 to 50,000 distinct CDR3 sequences, 30% of them singletons. The gene calls are TRBV2 and TRBJ1-5; tentatively, D is TRBD1 (5 bases). This sequence originates from a female donor with breast cancer. The specimen sequenced was tumor-infiltrating memory CD4+ T cells sorted from the breast tumor. As to subset: memory CD4+ T cells, CD4+CD45RO+CD25-. The CDR3 loop is CASSEGTKSNQPQHF. CDR3 bases: TGTGCCAGCAGTGAAGGGACAAAGAGCAATCAGCCCCAGCATTTT.